This T cell receptor beta chain is drawn from a study of PD-1 blockade in classical Hodgkin lymphoma. Generated by immunoSEQ multiplex PCR, the TCRdb table keeps only in-frame clones and is missing some. Altogether roughly 100,000 clones are present, approximately 89% being singletons, with the ten largest covering about 20%. Trimming took off 5 bases at V and 5 bases at J, with 16 bases between the two ends. Germline CDR1 LGHNT, CDR2 FRNRAP. The CDR3 extends over 14 amino acids. Time point given: cycle 4 day 1 (C4D1), after more than 5 weeks of nivolumab. Every patient was affected by relapse after autologous stem cell transplantation, while exposure to brentuximab vedotin was not uniform.

The gene calls are TRBV12-5 and TRBJ2-7, with D perhaps matching TRBD1 (6 bases). The sample in question was peripheral blood mononuclear cells (PBMCs), obtained before the fourth cycle of nivolumab. The clonotype originates from a human donor with classical Hodgkin lymphoma. The CDR3 loop reads CASGTRTEPDEQYF. The DNA of the CDR3 is TGTGCTAGTGGTACCCGGACAGAACCCGACGAGCAGTACTTC.